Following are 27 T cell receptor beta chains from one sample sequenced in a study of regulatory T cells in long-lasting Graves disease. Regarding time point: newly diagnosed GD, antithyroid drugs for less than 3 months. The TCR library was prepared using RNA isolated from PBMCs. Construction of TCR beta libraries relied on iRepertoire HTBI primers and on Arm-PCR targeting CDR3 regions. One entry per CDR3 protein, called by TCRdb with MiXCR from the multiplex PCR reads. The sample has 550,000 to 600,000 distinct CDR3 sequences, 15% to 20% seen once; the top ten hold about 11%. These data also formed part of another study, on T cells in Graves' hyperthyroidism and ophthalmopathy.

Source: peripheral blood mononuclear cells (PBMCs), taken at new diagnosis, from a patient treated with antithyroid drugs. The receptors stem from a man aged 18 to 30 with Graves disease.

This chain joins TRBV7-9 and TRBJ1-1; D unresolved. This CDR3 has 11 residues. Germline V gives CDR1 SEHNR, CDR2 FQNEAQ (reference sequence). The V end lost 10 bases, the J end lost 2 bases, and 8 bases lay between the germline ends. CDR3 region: CANSLNTEAFF. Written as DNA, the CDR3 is TGTGCCAACTCCCTTAACACTGAAGCTTTCTTT. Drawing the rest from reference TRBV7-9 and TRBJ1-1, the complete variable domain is DTGVSQNPRHKITKRGQNVTFRCDPISEHNRLYWYRQTLGQGPEFLTYFQNEAQLEKSRLLSDRFSAERPKGSFSTLEIQRTEQGDSAMYLCANSLNTEAFFGQGTRLTVV.

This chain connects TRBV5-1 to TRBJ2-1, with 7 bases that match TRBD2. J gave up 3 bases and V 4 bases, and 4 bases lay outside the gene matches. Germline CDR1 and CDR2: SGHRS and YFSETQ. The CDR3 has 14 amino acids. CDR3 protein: CASSASGYYNEQFF. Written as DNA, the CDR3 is TGCGCCAGCAGCGCTAGCGGATACTACAATGAGCAGTTCTTC.

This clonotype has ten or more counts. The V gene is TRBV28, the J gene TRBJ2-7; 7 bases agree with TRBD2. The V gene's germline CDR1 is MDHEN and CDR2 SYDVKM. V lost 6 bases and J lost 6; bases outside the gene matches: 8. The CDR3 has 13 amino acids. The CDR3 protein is CASRRLTGGEQYF. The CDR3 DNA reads TGTGCCAGCAGGCGTCTAACGGGAGGCGAGCAGTACTTC.

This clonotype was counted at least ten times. CDR3 coding DNA: TGCAGTGCTGCTAAGCGGGGGCGTGACAATGAGCAGTTCTTC. Its translation is CSAAKRGRDNEQFF. The genes are TRBV20-1 and TRBJ2-1; 8 bases are shared with TRBD2. Germline V gives CDR1 DFQATT, CDR2 SNEGSKA (reference sequence). CDR3 length: 14 amino acids. V was clipped by 5 bases and J by 5 bases; unmatched bases: 8.

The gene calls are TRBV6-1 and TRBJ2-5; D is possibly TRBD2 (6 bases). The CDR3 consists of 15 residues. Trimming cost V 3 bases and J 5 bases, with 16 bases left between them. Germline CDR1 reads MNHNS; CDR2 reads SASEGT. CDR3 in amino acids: CASSDGGVETETQYF. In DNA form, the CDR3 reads TGTGCCAGCAGTGACGGAGGGGTTGAGACGGAGACCCAGTACTTC.

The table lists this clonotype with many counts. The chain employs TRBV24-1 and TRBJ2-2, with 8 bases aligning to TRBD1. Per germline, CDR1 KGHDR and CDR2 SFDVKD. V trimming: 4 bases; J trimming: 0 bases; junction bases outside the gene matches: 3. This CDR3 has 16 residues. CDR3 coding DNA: TGTGCCACCAGTGAATGGACAGGGACGAACACCGGGGAGCTGTTTTTT. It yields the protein CATSEWTGTNTGELFF.

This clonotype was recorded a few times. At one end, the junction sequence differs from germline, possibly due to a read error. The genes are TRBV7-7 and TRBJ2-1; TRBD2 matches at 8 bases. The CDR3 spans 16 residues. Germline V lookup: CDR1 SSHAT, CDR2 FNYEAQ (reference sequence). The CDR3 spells CASSPQAGASYNEQFF. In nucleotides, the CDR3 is TGTGCTAGCAGCCCCCAAGCGGGAGCCTCCTACAATGAGCAGTTCTTC. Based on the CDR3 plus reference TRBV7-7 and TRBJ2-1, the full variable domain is GAGVSQSPRYKVTKRGQDVTLRCDPISSHATLYWYQQALGQGPEFLTYFNYEAQPDKSGLPSDRFSAERPEGSISTLTIQRTEQRDSAMYRCASSPQAGASYNEQFFGPGTRLTVL.

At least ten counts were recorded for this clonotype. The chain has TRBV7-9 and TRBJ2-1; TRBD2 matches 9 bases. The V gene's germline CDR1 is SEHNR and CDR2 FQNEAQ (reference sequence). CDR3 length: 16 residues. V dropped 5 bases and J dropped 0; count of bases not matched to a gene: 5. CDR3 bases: TGTGCCAGCAGCCCCAGCGGGGGGAGCTCCTACAATGAGCAGTTCTTC. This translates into CASSPSGGSSYNEQFF.

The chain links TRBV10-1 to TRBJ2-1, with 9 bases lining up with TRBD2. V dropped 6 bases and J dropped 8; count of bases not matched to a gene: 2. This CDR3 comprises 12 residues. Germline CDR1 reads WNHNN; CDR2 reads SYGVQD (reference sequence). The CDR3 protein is CASSASGDEQFF. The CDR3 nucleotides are TGCGCCAGCAGCGCTAGCGGGGATGAGCAGTTCTTC.

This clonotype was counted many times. The CDR3 sequence: CASGPPGGGEAFF. CDR3 coding DNA: TGTGCTAGTGGTCCCCCCGGAGGCGGTGAAGCTTTCTTT. The chain couples TRBV12-5 to TRBJ1-1; D gene uncertain. Per the germline V gene, CDR1 is LGHNT and CDR2 is FRNRAP. The CDR3 is made up of 13 amino acids. The V gene lost 5 bases and the J gene lost 7 bases, with 14 bases spanning the gap.

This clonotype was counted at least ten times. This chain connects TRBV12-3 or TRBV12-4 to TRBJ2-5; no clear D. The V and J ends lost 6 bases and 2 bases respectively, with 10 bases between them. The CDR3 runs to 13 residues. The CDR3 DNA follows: TGTGCCAGCAGCTACTCCGGTCAAGAGACCCAGTACTTC. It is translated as CASSYSGQETQYF.

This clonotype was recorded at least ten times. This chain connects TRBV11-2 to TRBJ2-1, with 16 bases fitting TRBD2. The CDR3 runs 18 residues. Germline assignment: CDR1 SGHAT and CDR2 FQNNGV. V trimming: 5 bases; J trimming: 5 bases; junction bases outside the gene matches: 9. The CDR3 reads CASSPGGTSGRADNEQFF. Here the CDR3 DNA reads TGTGCCAGCAGCCCCGGAGGGACTAGCGGGAGGGCAGACAATGAGCAGTTCTTC. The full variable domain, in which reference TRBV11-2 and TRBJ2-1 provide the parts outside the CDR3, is EAGVAQSPRYKIIEKRQSVAFWCNPISGHATLYWYQQILGQGPKLLIQFQNNGVVDDSQLPKDRFSAERLKGVDSTLKIQPAKLEDSAVYLCASSPGGTSGRADNEQFFGPGTRLTVL.

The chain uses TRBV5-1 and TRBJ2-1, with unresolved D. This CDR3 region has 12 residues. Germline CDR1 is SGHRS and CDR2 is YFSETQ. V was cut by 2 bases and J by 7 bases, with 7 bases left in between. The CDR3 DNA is TGCGCCAGCAGCTTTGGGCGGAATGAGCAGTTCTTC. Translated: CASSFGRNEQFF.

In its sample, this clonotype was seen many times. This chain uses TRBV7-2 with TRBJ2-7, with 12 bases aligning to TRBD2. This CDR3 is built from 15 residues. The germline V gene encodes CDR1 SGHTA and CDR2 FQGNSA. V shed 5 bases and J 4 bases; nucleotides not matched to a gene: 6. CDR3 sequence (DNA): TGTGCCAGCAGCCTCACTAGCGGGAGGCAGTACGAGCAGTACTTC. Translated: CASSLTSGRQYEQYF. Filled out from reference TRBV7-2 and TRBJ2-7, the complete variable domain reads GAGVSQSPSNKVTEKGKDVELRCDPISGHTALYWYRQSLGQGLEFLIYFQGNSAPDKSGLPSDRFSAERTGGSVSTLTIQRTQQEDSAVYLCASSLTSGRQYEQYFGPGTRLTVT.

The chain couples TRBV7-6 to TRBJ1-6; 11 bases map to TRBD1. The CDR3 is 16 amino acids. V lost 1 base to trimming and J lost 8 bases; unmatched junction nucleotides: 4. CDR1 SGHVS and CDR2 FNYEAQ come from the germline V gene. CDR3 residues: CASSLGRTGGYSPLHF. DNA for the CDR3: TGTGCCAGCAGCTTAGGGAGGACAGGGGGCTATTCACCCCTCCACTTT. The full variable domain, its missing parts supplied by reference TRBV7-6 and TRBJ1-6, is GAGVSQSPRYKVTKRGQDVALRCDPISGHVSLYWYRQALGQGPEFLTYFNYEAQQDKSGLPNDRFSAERPEGSISTLTIQRTEQRDSAMYRCASSLGRTGGYSPLHFGNGTRLTVT.

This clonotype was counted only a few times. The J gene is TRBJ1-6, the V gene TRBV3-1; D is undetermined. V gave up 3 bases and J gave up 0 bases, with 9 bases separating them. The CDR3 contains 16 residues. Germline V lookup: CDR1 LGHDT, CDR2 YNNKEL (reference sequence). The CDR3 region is CASSHDRSSYNSPLHF. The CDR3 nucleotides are TGTGCCAGCAGCCATGACCGAAGCTCCTATAATTCACCCCTCCACTTT.

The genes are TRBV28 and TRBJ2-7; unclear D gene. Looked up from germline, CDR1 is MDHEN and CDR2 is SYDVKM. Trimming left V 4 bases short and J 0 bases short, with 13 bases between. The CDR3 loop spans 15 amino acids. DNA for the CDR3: TGTGCCAGCAGTTCCCCCCGGGCCTTCTCCTACGAGCAGTACTTC. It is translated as CASSSPRAFSYEQYF. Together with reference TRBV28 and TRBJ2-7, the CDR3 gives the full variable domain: DVKVTQSSRYLVKRTGEKVFLECVQDMDHENMFWYRQDPGLGLRLIYFSYDVKMKEKGDIPEGYSVSREKKERFSLILESASTNQTSMYLCASSSPRAFSYEQYFGPGTRLTVT.

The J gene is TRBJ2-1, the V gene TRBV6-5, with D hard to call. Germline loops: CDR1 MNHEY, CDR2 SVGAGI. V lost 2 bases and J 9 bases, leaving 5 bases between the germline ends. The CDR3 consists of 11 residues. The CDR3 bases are TGTGCCAGCAGTTACAGGTTTGAGCAGTTCTTC. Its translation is CASSYRFEQFF.

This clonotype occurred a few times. CDR3 DNA sequence: TGTGCCAGCAGCTCAGGAGCGGGAGGGCCTATTGCAGATACGCAGTATTTT. This gives the protein CASSSGAGGPIADTQYF. The rearrangement uses TRBV7-3 and TRBJ2-3; 10 positions match TRBD2. Looked up from germline, CDR1 is SGHTA and CDR2 is FQGTGA. This CDR3 is 17 amino acids long. Trimming cost V 4 bases and J 4 bases; bases outside gene matches: 11.

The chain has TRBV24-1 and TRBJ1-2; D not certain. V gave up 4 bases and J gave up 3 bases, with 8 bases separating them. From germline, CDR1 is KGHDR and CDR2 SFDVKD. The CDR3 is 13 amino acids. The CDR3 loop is CATSDGRDYGYTF. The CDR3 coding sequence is TGTGCCACCAGTGACGGGCGGGACTATGGCTACACCTTC.

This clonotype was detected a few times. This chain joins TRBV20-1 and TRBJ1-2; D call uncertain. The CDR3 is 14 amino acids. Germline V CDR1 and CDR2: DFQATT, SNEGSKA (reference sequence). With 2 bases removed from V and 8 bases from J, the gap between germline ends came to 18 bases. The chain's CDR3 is CSARPGPRTGGYTF. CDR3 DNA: TGCAGTGCTAGACCCGGGCCAAGAACGGGGGGCTACACCTTC.

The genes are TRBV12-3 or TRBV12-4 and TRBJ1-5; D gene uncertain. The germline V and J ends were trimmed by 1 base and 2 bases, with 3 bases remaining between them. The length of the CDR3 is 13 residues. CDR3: CASSLVRNQPQHF. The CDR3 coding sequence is TGTGCCAGCAGTTTAGTGCGCAATCAGCCCCAGCATTTT.

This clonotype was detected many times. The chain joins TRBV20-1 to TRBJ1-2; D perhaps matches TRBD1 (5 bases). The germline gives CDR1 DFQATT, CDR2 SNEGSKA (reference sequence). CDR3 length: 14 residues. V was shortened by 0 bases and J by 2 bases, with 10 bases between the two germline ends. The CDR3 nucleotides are TGCAGTGCTAGAGACGGGGCCGCAAACTATGGCTACACCTTC. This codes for CSARDGAANYGYTF.

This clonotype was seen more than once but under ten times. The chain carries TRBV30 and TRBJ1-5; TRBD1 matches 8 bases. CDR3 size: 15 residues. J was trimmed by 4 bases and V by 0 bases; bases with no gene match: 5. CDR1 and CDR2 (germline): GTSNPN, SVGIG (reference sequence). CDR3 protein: CAWSVPWTGNQPQHF. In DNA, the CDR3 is TGTGCCTGGAGTGTACCTTGGACAGGGAATCAGCCCCAGCATTTT. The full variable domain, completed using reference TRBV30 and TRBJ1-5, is SQTIHQWPATLVQPVGSPLSLECTVEGTSNPNLYWYRQAAGRGLQLLFYSVGIGQISSEVPQNLSASRPQDRQFILSSKKLLLSDSGFYLCAWSVPWTGNQPQHFGDGTRLSIL.

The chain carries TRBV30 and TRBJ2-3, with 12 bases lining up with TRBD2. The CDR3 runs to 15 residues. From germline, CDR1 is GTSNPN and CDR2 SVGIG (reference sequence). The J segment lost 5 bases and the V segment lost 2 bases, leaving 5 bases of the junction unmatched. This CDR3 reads CAWSLAGGPIDTQYF. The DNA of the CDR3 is TGTGCCTGGAGTCTAGCGGGAGGGCCAATAGATACGCAGTATTTT. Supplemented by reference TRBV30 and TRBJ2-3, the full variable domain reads SQTIHQWPATLVQPVGSPLSLECTVEGTSNPNLYWYRQAAGRGLQLLFYSVGIGQISSEVPQNLSASRPQDRQFILSSKKLLLSDSGFYLCAWSLAGGPIDTQYFGPGTRLTVL.

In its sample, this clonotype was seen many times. The CDR3 sequence: CASGPQGTGELFF. The DNA for the CDR3 is TGTGCCAGCGGACCACAGGGAACCGGGGAGCTGTTTTTT. V usage is TRBV12-3 or TRBV12-4 and J usage is TRBJ2-2, with D maybe TRBD1 (6 bases). Trimming cost V 8 bases and J 5 bases, with 12 bases left between them. The CDR3 has 13 residues.

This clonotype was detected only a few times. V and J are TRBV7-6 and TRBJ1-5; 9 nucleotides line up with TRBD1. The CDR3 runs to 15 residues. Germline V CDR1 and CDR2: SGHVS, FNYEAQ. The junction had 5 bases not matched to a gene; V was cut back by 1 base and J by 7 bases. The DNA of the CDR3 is TGTGCCAGCAGCTTAGTGTCGGGACAGGGACAGCCCCAGCATTTT. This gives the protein CASSLVSGQGQPQHF. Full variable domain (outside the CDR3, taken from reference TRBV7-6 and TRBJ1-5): GAGVSQSPRYKVTKRGQDVALRCDPISGHVSLYWYRQALGQGPEFLTYFNYEAQQDKSGLPNDRFSAERPEGSISTLTIQRTEQRDSAMYRCASSLVSGQGQPQHFGDGTRLSIL.